This T cell receptor (beta chain) was identified in a study of naive and memory T cell subsets. The library had UMIs added by 3' ligation of an oligonucleotide to TCR cDNA. The sample holds many counts of this clonotype. The CDR3 extends over 16 amino acids. CDR1 is SGHRS, CDR2 YFSETQ, per germline. J lost 1 base, V lost 0 bases, and 4 bases had no gene match. Four PCR rounds used nested alpha and beta constant region primers plus the SP2 primer. Each CDR3 protein gets one entry after TCRdb re-called the 5' RACE reads with MiXCR. The sample shows roughly 60,000 distinct CDR3 sequences, 7.2% of them seen only once.

This TCR came from a male donor in good health. The chain couples TRBV5-1 to TRBJ1-1; 9 bases align to TRBD1. Written as DNA, the CDR3 is TGCGCCAGCAGCTTGGCCTACAGGGGGCGGAACACTGAAGCTTTCTTT. Residues: CASSLAYRGRNTEAFF.